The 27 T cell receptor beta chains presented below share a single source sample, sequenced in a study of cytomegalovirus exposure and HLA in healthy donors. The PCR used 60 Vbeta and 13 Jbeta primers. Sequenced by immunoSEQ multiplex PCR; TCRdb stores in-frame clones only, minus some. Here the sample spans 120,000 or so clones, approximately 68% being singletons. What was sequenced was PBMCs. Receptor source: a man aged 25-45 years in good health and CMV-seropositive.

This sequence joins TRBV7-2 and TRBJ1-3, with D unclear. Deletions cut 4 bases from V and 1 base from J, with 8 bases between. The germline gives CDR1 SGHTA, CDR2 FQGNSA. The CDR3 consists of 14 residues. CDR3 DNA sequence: TGTGCCAGCAGCTCGGGTCCTTCTGGAAACACCATATATTTT. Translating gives CASSSGPSGNTIYF.

The CDR3 DNA follows: TGTGCCAGCAGCGAAGACCTGGGCCGCTCTGGAAACACCATATATTTT. Its protein product is CASSEDLGRSGNTIYF. V and J are TRBV9 and TRBJ1-3; unclear D gene. The CDR3 runs 16 residues. In germline, CDR1 is SGDLS, CDR2 YYNGEE. Between the trimmed V and J ends, which lost 3 bases and 0 bases, there was a span of 13 bases.

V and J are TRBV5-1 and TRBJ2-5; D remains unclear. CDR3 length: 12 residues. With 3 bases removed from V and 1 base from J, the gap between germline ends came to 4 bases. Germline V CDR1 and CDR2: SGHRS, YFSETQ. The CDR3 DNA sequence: TGCGCCAGCAGCTACTTCCAAGAGACCCAGTACTTC. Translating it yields CASSYFQETQYF.

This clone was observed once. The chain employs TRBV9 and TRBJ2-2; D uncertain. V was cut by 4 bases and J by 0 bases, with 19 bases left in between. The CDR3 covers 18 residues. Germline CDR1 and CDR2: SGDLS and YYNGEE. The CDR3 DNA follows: TGTGCCAGCAGCCCCCGTAATAGGCAGGCCCCGAACACCGGGGAGCTGTTTTTT. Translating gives CASSPRNRQAPNTGELFF.

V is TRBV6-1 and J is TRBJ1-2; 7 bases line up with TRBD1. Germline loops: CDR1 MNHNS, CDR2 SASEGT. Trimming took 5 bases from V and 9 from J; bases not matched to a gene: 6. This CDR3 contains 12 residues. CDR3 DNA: TGTGCCAGCAGTCCTAACAGGGGCAGCTACACCTTC. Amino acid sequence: CASSPNRGSYTF.

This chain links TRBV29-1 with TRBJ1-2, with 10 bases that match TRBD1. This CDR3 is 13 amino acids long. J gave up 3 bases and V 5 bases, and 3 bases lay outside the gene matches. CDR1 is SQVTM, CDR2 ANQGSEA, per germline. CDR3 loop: CSVWDRGYYGYTF. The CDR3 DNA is TGCAGCGTTTGGGACAGGGGTTACTATGGCTACACCTTC.

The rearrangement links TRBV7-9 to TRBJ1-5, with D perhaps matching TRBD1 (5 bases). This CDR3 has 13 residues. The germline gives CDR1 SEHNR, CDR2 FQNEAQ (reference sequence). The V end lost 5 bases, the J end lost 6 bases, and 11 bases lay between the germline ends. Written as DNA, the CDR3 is TGTGCCAGCAGCCCTGGGACTGTTCAGCCCCAGCATTTT. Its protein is CASSPGTVQPQHF.

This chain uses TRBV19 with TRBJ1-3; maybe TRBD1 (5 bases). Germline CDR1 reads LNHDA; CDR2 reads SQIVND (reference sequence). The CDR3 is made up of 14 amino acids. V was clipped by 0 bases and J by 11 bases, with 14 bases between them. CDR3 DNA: TGTGCCAGTAGTATAGATTTTGCGGGGCCAGCCATATATTTT. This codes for CASSIDFAGPAIYF.

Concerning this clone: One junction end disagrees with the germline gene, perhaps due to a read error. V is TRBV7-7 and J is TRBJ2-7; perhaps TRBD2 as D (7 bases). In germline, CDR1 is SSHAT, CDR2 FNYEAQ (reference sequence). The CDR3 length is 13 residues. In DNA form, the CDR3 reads TGTGCTAGCAGCCCGGGGGGCCTCTACGAGCAGTACTTC. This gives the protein CASSPGGLYEQYF.

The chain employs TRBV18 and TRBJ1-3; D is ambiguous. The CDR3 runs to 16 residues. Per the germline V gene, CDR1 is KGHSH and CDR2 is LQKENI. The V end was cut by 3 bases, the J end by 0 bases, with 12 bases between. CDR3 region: CASSPAGAFSGNTIYF. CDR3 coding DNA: TGTGCCAGCTCACCCGCGGGAGCATTCTCTGGAAACACCATATATTTT.

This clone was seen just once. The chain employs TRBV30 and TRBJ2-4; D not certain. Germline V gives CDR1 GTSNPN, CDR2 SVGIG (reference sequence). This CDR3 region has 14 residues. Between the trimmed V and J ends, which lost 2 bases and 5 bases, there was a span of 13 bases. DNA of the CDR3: TGTGCCTGGAGTACCTTAGTACCCCAAAACATTCAGTACTTC. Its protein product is CAWSTLVPQNIQYF.

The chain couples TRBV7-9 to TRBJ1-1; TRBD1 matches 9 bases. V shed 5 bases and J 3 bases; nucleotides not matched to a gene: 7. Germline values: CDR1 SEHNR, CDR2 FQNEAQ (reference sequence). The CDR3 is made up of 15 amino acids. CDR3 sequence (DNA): TGTGCCAGCAGCCAGAGCCGGGACAGGGACACTGAAGCTTTCTTT. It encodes CASSQSRDRDTEAFF.

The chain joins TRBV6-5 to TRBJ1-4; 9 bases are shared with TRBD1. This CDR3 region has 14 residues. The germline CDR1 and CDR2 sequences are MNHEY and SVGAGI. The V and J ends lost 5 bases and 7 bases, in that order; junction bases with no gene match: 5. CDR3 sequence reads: CASSRTGAGEKLFF. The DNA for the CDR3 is TGTGCCAGCAGTCGGACAGGGGCTGGTGAAAAACTGTTTTTT.

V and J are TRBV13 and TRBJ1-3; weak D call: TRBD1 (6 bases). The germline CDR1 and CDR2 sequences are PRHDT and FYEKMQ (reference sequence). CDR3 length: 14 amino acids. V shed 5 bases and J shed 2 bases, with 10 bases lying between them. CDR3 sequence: CASSLHRAGNTIYF. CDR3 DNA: TGTGCCAGCAGCCTCCACAGGGCTGGAAACACCATATATTTT.

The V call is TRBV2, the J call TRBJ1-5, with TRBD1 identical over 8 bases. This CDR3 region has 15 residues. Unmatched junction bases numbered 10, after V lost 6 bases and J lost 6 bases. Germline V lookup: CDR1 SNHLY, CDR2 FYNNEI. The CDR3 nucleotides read TGTGCCAGCAGCGACGCAGACAGGGGCGGTCAGCCCCAGCATTTT. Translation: CASSDADRGGQPQHF.

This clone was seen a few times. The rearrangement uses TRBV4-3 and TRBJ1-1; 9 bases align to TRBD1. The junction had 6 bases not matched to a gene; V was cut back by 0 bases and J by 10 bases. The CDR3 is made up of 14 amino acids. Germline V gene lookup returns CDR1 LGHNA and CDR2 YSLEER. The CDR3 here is CASSQEADRGLAFF. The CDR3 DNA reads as TGCGCCAGCAGCCAAGAGGCGGACAGGGGCTTAGCTTTCTTT.

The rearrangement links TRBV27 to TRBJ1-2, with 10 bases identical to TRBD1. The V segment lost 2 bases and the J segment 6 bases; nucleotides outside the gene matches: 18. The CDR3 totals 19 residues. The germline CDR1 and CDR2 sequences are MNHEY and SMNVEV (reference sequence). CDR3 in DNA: TGTGCCAGCAGTTTAACGTATTATAGCCCGACAGGGGGCAGGGATGGCTACACCTTC. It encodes CASSLTYYSPTGGRDGYTF.

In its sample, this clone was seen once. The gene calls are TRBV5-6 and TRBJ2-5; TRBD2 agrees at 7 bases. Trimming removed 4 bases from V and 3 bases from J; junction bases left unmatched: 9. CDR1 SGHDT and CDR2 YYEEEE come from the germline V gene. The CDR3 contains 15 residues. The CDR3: CASSHGPRGEETQYF. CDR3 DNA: TGTGCCAGCAGCCACGGACCCCGGGGGGAAGAGACCCAGTACTTC.

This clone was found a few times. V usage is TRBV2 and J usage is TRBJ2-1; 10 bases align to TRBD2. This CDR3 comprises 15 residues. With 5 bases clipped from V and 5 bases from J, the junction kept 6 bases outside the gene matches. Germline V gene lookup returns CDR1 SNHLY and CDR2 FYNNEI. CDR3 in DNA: TGTGCCAGCAGTAACGGGCTAGCGGGAGACAATGAGCAGTTCTTC. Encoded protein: CASSNGLAGDNEQFF.

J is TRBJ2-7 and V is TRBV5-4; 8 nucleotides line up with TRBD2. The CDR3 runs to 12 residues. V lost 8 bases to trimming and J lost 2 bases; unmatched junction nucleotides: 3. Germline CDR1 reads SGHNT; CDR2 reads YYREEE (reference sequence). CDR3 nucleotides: TGTGCCAGTACTAGCGGAACCTACGAGCAGTACTTC. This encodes CASTSGTYEQYF.

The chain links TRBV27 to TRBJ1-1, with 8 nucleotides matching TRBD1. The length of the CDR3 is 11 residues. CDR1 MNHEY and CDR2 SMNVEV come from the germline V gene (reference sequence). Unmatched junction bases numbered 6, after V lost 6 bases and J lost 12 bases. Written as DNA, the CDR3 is TGTGCCAGCAGCAGGGGGCGATTAACTTTCTTT. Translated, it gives CASSRGRLTFF.

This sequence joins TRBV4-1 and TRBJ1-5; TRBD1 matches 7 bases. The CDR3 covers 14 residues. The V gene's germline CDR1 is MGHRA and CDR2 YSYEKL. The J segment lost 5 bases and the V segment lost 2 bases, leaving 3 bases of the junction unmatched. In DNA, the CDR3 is TGCGCCAGCAGCCAACAAGGGGGCGATCAGCCCCAGCATTTT. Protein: CASSQQGGDQPQHF.

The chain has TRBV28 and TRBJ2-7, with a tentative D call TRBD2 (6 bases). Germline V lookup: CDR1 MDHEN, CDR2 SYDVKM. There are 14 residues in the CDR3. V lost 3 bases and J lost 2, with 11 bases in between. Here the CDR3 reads CASSFAGMTYEQYF. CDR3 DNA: TGTGCCAGCAGTTTTGCGGGGATGACCTACGAGCAGTACTTC.

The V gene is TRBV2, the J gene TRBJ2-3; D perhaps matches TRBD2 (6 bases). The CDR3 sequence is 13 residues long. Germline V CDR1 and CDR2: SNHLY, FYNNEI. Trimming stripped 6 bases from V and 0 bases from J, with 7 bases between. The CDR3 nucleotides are TGTGCCAGCAGGGACTACAGCACAGATACGCAGTATTTT. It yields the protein CASRDYSTDTQYF.

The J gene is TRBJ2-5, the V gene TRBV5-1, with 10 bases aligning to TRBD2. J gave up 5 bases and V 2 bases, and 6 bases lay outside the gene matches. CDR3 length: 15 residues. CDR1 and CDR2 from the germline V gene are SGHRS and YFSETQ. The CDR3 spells CASSFSSGSVETQYF. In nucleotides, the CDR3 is TGCGCCAGCAGCTTCTCTAGCGGGAGTGTCGAGACCCAGTACTTC.

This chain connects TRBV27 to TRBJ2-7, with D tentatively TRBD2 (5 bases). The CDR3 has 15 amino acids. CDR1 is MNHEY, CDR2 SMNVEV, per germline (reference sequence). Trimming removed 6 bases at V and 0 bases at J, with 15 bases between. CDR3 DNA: TGTGCCAGCAGCCTCCTCAGCGGTAGCTCCTACGAGCAGTACTTC. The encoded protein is CASSLLSGSSYEQYF.

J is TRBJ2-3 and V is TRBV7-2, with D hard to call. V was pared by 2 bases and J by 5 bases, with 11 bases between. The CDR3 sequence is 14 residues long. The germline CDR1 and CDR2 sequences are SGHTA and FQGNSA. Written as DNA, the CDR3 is TGTGCCAGCAGCTTACCGAGCGTTAAAGATACGCAGTATTTT. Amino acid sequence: CASSLPSVKDTQYF. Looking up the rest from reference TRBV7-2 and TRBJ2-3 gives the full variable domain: GAGVSQSPSNKVTEKGKDVELRCDPISGHTALYWYRQSLGQGLEFLIYFQGNSAPDKSGLPSDRFSAERTGGSVSTLTIQRTQQEDSAVYLCASSLPSVKDTQYFGPGTRLTVL.